This section outlines one T cell receptor (beta chain) sequence together with its context. CDR3 length: 14 amino acids. Germline-derived CDR1 and CDR2 are SGHAT and FQNNGV. V lost 3 bases and J lost 6, with 11 bases in between. The record originates from a study of blood T cell repertoires in COVID-19. Looking at the study overall: In each case, the material was cDNA or gDNA derived from T cells, B-cell-depleted T cells, or PBMCs.

Per the authors' pipeline: Nucleated cell counts were estimated from reference gene primer amplification. Generated by immunoSEQ multiplex PCR, the TCRdb table keeps only in-frame clones and is missing some. V, J and clone size reflect that table, while D and trimming were determined from the DNA. The repertoire includes some 87,000 clones, roughly 89% of them detected once, and 4% to 4.5% sits in the top ten. The rearrangement joins TRBV11-2 to TRBJ2-2; D call uncertain. Material for sequencing was peripheral blood. The TCR comes from a human donor with COVID-19, enrolled during active disease. The donor label of this sample is uncertain. The CDR3 region has the DNA TGTGCCAGCAGCTTGTACCGGTCCCCCGGGGAGCTGTTTTTT. This translates into CASSLYRSPGELFF.